The 2 T cell receptor beta chains below come from one sample, sequenced in a study of Graves' ophthalmopathy and Graves' hyperthyroidism (dated by TCRdb to between 2017 and 2018). Sequencing relied on an Illumina HiSeq 2000. For repertoire sequencing, TCR beta CDR3 regions were amplified from RNA transcripts. A first-round RT-PCR used HTBI primers with the Qiagen OneStep RT-PCR kit, followed by a second-round multiplex PCR, size selection and purification. TCRdb reworked the public reads: Q25 trimming with fastp, MiXCR clone assembly, productive beta chains retained. Rows with a matching CDR3 protein are joined into one entry that keeps the most common DNA and genes. The sample records roughly 610,000 distinct CDR3 sequences, 22% of which are singletons. Around 7% of the sample is taken by the ten largest. The sequenced material came from peripheral blood. These receptors were taken from a young woman with stable Graves' hyperthyroidism. Some clones in this sample may be carry-over from other donors' samples. Donor details come from another sample of the same person, matched by shared clones.

This clonotype was counted only a few times. This chain uses TRBV19 with TRBJ1-6; a possible D gene is TRBD1 (5 bases). V lost 3 bases to trimming and J lost 6 bases, with 15 bases between them. CDR3 length: 16 residues. Germline V gives CDR1 LNHDA, CDR2 SQIVND (reference sequence). The CDR3 DNA reads TGTGCCAGTAGTATTCAGTCCGGGACCGCTAATTCACCCCTCCACTTT. Translated: CASSIQSGTANSPLHF.

This clonotype was observed a few times. This chain connects TRBV11-1 to TRBJ2-7; unclear D gene. Trimming removed 1 base from V and 3 bases from J, with 10 bases in between. This CDR3 contains 14 residues. Looked up from germline, CDR1 is SGHAT and CDR2 is FQDESV (reference sequence). CDR3 in amino acids: CASSLEAQVYEQYF. As DNA, the CDR3 is TGTGCCAGCAGCTTAGAAGCGCAGGTCTACGAGCAGTACTTC.